The 8 T cell receptor beta chains listed next were all sequenced from one sample in a study of T cell responses to AZD1222 COVID-19 vaccine. TCRdb's table, derived via immunoSEQ multiplex PCR, lists solely in-frame clones and lacks some. This sample has 65,000 to 70,000 clones, with 75% to 90% found just once. The sequenced sample was peripheral blood, obtained 28 days after the second AZD1222 dose. The receptors derive from an adult who received the AZD1222 COVID-19 vaccine.

The chain carries TRBV5-1 and TRBJ2-1; 7 nucleotides align to TRBD2. Germline V gives CDR1 SGHRS, CDR2 YFSETQ. This CDR3 has 15 residues. After removal of 2 bases from V and 5 bases from J, the junction contained 7 bases not matched to a gene. CDR3 DNA sequence: TGCGCCAGCAGCTTATATAGCGGGTTCAACAATGAGCAGTTCTTC. Translation gives CASSLYSGFNNEQFF.

This clone appeared a single time. The chain's CDR3 is CASSPGLAGGPGQYF. DNA for the CDR3: TGTGCCAGCAGCCCGGGACTAGCGGGAGGCCCCGGCCAGTACTTC. This chain uses TRBV6-5 with TRBJ2-7; 15 bases map to TRBD2. This CDR3 region has 15 residues. V was pared by 6 bases and J by 10 bases, with 10 bases of the junction left unmatched. CDR1 MNHEY and CDR2 SVGAGI come from the germline V gene.

V and J are TRBV7-9 and TRBJ1-1; 7 bases align to TRBD1. Trimming removed 5 bases from V and 5 bases from J; junction bases left unmatched: 5. Germline values: CDR1 SEHNR, CDR2 FQNEAQ (reference sequence). The CDR3 has 13 amino acids. The CDR3 is CASSGETGTEAFF. In DNA form, the CDR3 reads TGTGCCAGCAGCGGAGAGACAGGGACTGAAGCTTTCTTT.

The chain combines TRBV5-4 with TRBJ1-3; TRBD1 aligns across 9 bases. CDR3 length: 16 amino acids. V was clipped by 4 bases and J by 3 bases; unmatched bases: 8. Germline V CDR1 and CDR2: SGHNT, YYREEE (reference sequence). This CDR3 is CASSPIPTGGGNTIYF. The CDR3, as DNA: TGTGCCAGCAGCCCAATACCGACAGGGGGTGGAAACACCATATATTTT.

The chain combines TRBV11-3 with TRBJ2-3; D is ambiguous. There are 15 residues in the CDR3. Trimming shortened V by 6 bases and J by 0 bases, and 13 bases separated the two germline ends. From germline, CDR1 is SGHNT and CDR2 YENEEA. The CDR3 DNA is TGTGCCAGCAGGTGGAACGTCCCTAGCACAGATACGCAGTATTTT. This encodes CASRWNVPSTDTQYF. The variable domain in full, completed from reference TRBV11-3 and TRBJ2-3, reads EAGVVQSPRYKIIEKKQPVAFWCNPISGHNTLYWYLQNLGQGPELLIRYENEEAVDDSQLPKDRFSAERLKGVDSTLKIQPAELGDSAVYLCASRWNVPSTDTQYFGPGTRLTVL.

The rearrangement joins TRBV27 to TRBJ1-5; 7 bases agree with TRBD1. The CDR3 is 15 amino acids. Losses at the gene ends were 4 bases for V and 3 bases for J; bases not matched to a gene: 6. CDR1 and CDR2 (germline): MNHEY, SMNVEV (reference sequence). The CDR3 coding sequence is TGTGCCAGCAGTTCTCGTGACAGGGTCAATCAGCCCCAGCATTTT. Its translation: CASSSRDRVNQPQHF.

The CDR3 nucleotides read TGTGCCAGCAGCGACCGGGACAGGGGGCATATAACTGAAGCTTTCTTT. Its protein product is CASSDRDRGHITEAFF. The chain links TRBV7-9 to TRBJ1-1, with 12 bases fitting TRBD1. This CDR3 contains 16 residues. Trimming removed 5 bases from V and 5 bases from J; junction bases left unmatched: 9. The germline V gene encodes CDR1 SEHNR and CDR2 FQNEAQ (reference sequence).

The chain joins TRBV10-2 to TRBJ1-1; D is unclear. Germline V gene data show CDR1 as WSHSY and CDR2 as SAAADI. The length of the CDR3 is 14 residues. Trimming took off 2 bases at V and 3 bases at J, with 10 bases between the two ends. The CDR3 reads CASSEAFRDTEAFF. CDR3 nucleotide sequence: TGCGCCAGCAGTGAGGCTTTCCGGGACACTGAAGCTTTCTTT.